This T cell receptor beta chain comes out of a study of blood T cell repertoires in COVID-19 (dated by TCRdb to about 2020). As for the study more broadly: Collaborator samples came from the United States, Italy and Spain and covered acute and convalescent phases of COVID-19. The repertoires were released in a freely available public database meant as a resource for research on the immune response to SARS-CoV-2. The samples were drawn from the first 160 participants of the ongoing ImmuneRACE study and from 1,200 or so subjects provided by 6 global collaborators. The prospective study material was composed of cDNA or gDNA derived from T cells, B-cell-depleted T cells, or PBMCs. HLA class I and class II types, where available, came from metadata supplied by the sample provider rather than from assay-based typing. Nearly every sample came with metadata listing a de-identified subject ID, COVID-19 status, age in years and sex. Deeply sampled blood TCRbeta repertoires from subjects exposed to, actively infected with, or recovered from COVID-19 were included in the dataset.

The immunoSEQ Assay, a bias-controlled multiplex PCR, was used to amplify TCRbeta CDR3 regions from genomic DNA. In the paper's pipeline: Within the assay, amplification of reference gene primers was used to estimate how many nucleated cells each sample contained. Sequence reads were collapsed and filtered to measure the absolute abundance of every unique TCRbeta CDR3 rearrangement. For each sample, productive Simpson clonality was calculated as the square root of Simpson's diversity index over productive rearrangements. Entries here come from immuneACCESS through TCRdb and include only in-frame sequences with V and J called. Some clones fail to appear in such tables; in the studies checked, an unresolved V gene covers under half of the shortfall, and the cause of the remainder is unknown. Clonal size and the V and J genes are those of that table, whereas D and trimming came from the DNA. Present in this sample are 350,000 or so clones, around nine tenths of which were seen just once. Just over 1% of the sample rests with the top ten.

Enrolling through a virtual design, the prospective study's participants ranged in age from roughly 18 to 95 years and lived across around 25 United States geographic areas. In the prospective study, participants were assigned to cohorts based on the clinical history participants reported in a screening survey and a study questionnaire. A participant counted as exposed if, within 2 weeks of entering the study, that participant had been in contact with someone who had a PCR-confirmed or clinician-diagnosed COVID-19 case. Each participant in the prospective study had whole blood, serum and a nasopharyngeal or oropharyngeal swab collected by mobile phlebotomists. Prospective study participants could optionally give additional blood draws and questionnaires over an approximately 2-month period. Before DNA extraction, prospective study blood samples were shipped either frozen or at room temperature.

Comment on this clone: No antigen is known for it. No base-level quality is on record; no much larger clone is a single base apart.

The paper as a whole reports these results and caveats: Clinical and demographic metadata were provided uncurated, with the amount varying by source and participant.

The CDR3 holds 17 amino acids from the cysteine to the phenylalanine. The kept DNA is CDR3 alone, 51 bases in frame from the first base. According to the germline V gene, CDR1 reads MDHEN and CDR2 reads SYDVKM. Germline trimming amounts to 6 bases on V and 0 bases on J, with 5 as the count of junction bases outside the gene matches. Sequencing used PBMCs or T cells enriched from blood (not recorded which). The sequence joins TRBV28 to TRBJ2-7; 16 bases in the middle match TRBD2. This receptor was obtained from a woman in her 30s who had been exposed to COVID-19. The DNA reads as follows: TGTGCCAGCAGGGGACTAGCGGGAGGGCCGAGCTCCTACGAGCAGTACTTC. Its translation reads: CASRGLAGGPSSYEQYF.